This TCR beta chain was observed in a study of CD8 T cells in Susac syndrome (dated by TCRdb to between 2018 and 2020). Regarding the study in general: Among the Susac syndrome patients who were sequenced, clinically active disease was present in 5 or 6 and clinical remission was observed in eight. Whether CD8+ T cell activation and differentiation in Susac syndrome was antigen driven was tested using repertoire sequencing. Susac syndrome patients were therapy-naive, on corticosteroids (some also receiving IVIg), or on IVIg alone at blood withdrawal. On the study overall, not on this receptor specifically: The study acknowledged that relatively few individuals were included in the TCR sequencing and HLA analysis. In patients with Susac syndrome, the CD4+ T cell repertoire showed no detectable clonal expansion.

RNA was extracted with the RNeasy kit and 0.5 to 1 ug was reverse transcribed using random hexamers. TCR beta CDR3 regions were amplified with the immunoSEQ multiplex PCR assay covering 54 Vbeta and 13 Jbeta segments. To correct PCR amplification bias, a synthetic template baseline was used for both primer optimization and computational correction. The published analysis was carried out like this. Only productive sequences were kept, with reads annotated to V, D and J genes according to IMGT and analyzed in immunoSEQ Analyzer. Clonality was calculated as one minus the Shannon entropy normalized by log2 of the number of productive unique sequences. For each patient and control, public and private clones were evaluated among the 100 most prevalent clones. Clones were defined as Susac-specific when absent from the healthy and MS cohorts, from fewer than 1,300 published viral clones and from other ImmuneACCESS disease sequences. Using fastp at Q25 and MiXCR, TCRdb reprocessed the public reads and kept productive beta chains. Rows are unified per CDR3 protein, each entry keeping the most common DNA and genes. It is TCRdb's table, rather than the study itself, that gives the V and J calls and clone size. The sample data list over 130,000 distinct CDR3 sequences, and 85% to 95% of these were observed just once. The ten largest make up 0.14% of the sample.

Turning to this clonotype: Its antigen is currently not known. Base qualities were left out, and no much larger clone turns up one base away.

Per the germline V gene (reference sequence), GTSNPN is the CDR1 and SVGIG is the CDR2. Between the V and J ends, shortened by 5 bases and 1 base respectively, the junction contains 11 bases. The CDR3 measures 13 amino acids from cysteine to phenylalanine. Just the 39-base CDR3 DNA is kept, in frame starting at base 1. Peripheral blood CD8+ and CD4+ T cells from healthy donors, Susac syndrome patients and multiple sclerosis patients were profiled using high-throughput TCR beta sequencing. The Susac syndrome patients fulfilled recently defined diagnostic criteria for definite or probable disease. Bulk CD8+ and CD4+ T cells were purified by magnetic negative isolation, while CD8+ TEMRA cells were enriched using FACS. Blood was collected in EDTA tubes and processed within 24 hours, with PBMCs isolated through density gradient centrifugation. PBMCs destined for TCR sequencing were cryopreserved in liquid nitrogen and later thawed in a 37 °C water bath. The sorted or isolated CD4+, CD8+ and CD8+ TEMRA cells reached a purity of at least 90%.

This chain joins TRBV30 to TRBJ2-5, with TRBD1 as a weak D call on 6 bases. The TCR was taken from a human donor with Susac syndrome. Source material: CD4+ T cells from PBMCs. The nucleotide sequence reads as follows: TGTGCCTGGGGTGGGGGCCCCCAAGAGACCCAGTACTTC. This encodes CAWGGGPQETQYF. Beyond the CDR3, the reference TRBV30 and TRBJ2-5 genes provide the residues; the full variable domain reads: SQTIHQWPATLVQPVGSPLSLECTVEGTSNPNLYWYRQAAGRGLQLLFYSVGIGQISSEVPQNLSASRPQDRQFILSSKKLLLSDSGFYLCAWGGGPQETQYFGPGTRLLVL.